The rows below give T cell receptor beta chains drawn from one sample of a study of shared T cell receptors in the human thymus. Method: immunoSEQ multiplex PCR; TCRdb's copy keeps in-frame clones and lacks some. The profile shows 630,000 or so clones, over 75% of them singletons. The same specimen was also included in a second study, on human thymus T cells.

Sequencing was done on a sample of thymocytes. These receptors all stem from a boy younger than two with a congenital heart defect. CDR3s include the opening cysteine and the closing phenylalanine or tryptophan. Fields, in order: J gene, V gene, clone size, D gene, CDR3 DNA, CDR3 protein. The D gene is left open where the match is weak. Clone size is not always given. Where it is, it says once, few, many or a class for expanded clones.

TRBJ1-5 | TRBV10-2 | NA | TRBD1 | TGCGCCAGCAGTGACCGACAGGGAGGTGGCAATCAGCCCCAGCATTTT | CASSDRQGGGNQPQHF
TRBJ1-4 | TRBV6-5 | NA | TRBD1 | TGTGCCAGCAGTCGCACAGGGGGGAAGAGGGAAAAACTGTTTTTT | CASSRTGGKREKLFF
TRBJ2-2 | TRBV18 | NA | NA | TGTGCCAGCTCACCACCCGGGGGAGCCACCGGGGAGCTGTTTTTT | CASSPPGGATGELFF
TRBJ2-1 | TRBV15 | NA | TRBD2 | TGTGCCACCAGCACAATGGGACTAGCGGGAGGGTACAGTGAGCAGTTCTTC | CATSTMGLAGGYSEQFF
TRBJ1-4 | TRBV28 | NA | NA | TGTGCCAGCAGGAAAACAAGTGAAAAACTGTTTTTT | CASRKTSEKLFF
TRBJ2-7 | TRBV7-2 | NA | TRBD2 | TGTGCCAGCAGCCTAATAGGGACTAGCGGGAGTCTAGGTGAGCAGTACTTC | CASSLIGTSGSLGEQYF
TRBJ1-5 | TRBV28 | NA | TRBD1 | TGTGCCAGCAGTCTTTACGCCGGGACAGGTGGGAATCAGCCCCAGCATTTT | CASSLYAGTGGNQPQHF
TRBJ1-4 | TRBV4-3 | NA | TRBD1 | TGCGCCAGCAGCCCTGGGACAGGGCGCGAAAAACTGTTTTTT | CASSPGTGREKLFF
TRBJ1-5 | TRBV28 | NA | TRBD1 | TGTGCCAGCAGTTTCACACCGGGACAGGCAGATCAGCCCCAGCATTTT | CASSFTPGQADQPQHF
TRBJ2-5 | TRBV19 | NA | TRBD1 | TGTGCCAGTAGTATTCAACAGGGGGTCAAGAAGACCCAGTACTTC | CASSIQQGVKKTQYF
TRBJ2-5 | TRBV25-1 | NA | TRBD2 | TGTGCCAGCAGTGAAACGTACACTCGACTAGCCGAGGCGGAGACCCAGTACTTC | CASSETYTRLAEAETQYF
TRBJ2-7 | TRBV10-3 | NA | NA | TGTGCCATCAGTGAGTACCGGGACAACTCCTACGAGCAGTACTTC | CAISEYRDNSYEQYF
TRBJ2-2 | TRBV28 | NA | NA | TGTGCCAGCAGTTTATTACAGGACACCGGGGAGCTGTTTTTT | CASSLLQDTGELFF
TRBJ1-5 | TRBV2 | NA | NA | TGTGCCAGCAGTTATAATAGCAATCAGCCCCAGCATTTT | CASSYNSNQPQHF
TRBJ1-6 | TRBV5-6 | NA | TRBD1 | TGTGCCAGCAGCTTGGCCGAGACAGGGGCTTTTAATTCACCCCTCCACTTT | CASSLAETGAFNSPLHF
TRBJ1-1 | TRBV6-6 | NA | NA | TGTGCCAGCAGTTACCCGGGACTCAATGAAGCTTTCTTT | CASSYPGLNEAFF
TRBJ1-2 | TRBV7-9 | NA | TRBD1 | TGTGCCAGCAGCCACCCCGACAGGGATCTTTATGGCTACACCTTC | CASSHPDRDLYGYTF
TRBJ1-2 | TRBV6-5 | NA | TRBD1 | TGTGCCAGCAGTTACTTTACACGGACAGGGAGGGGCTACACCTTC | CASSYFTRTGRGYTF
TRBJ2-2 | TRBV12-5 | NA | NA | TGTGCTAGTGGTTTGGTAAGGCAGACAACCGGGGAGCTGTTTTTT | CASGLVRQTTGELFF
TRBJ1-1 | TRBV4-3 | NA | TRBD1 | TGCGCCAGCAGCCGAACTACAGGGGGCGCGGGAACTTTCTTT | CASSRTTGGAGTFF
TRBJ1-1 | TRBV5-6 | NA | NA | TGTGCCAGCAGCTTTGCGGAGAACACTGAAGCTTTCTTT | CASSFAENTEAFF
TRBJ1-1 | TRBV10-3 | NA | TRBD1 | TGTGCCATCAGCCATGACAGGGATTACACTGAAGCTTTCTTT | CAISHDRDYTEAFF
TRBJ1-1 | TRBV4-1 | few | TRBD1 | TGCGCCAGCAGCAAAACGCCTCCGGGACAGGGAGTTGGTGAAGCTTTCTTT | CASSKTPPGQGVGEAFF
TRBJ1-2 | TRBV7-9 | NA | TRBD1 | TGTGCCAGCAGCTTAGCGGACAGGAGCTATGGCTACACCTTC | CASSLADRSYGYTF
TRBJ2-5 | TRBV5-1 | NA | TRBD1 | TGCGCCAGCAGCTTACCCTACAGGGGCGGGGAGACCCAGTACTTC | CASSLPYRGGETQYF
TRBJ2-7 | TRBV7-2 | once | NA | TGTGCCAGCAGCTTAGAGGTCGGTGACTCTCCCTACGAGCAGTACTTC | CASSLEVGDSPYEQYF
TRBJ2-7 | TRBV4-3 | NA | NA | TGCGCCAGCAGCCAGGACTACAGGGGTCTCTCGCACGAGCAGTACTTC | CASSQDYRGLSHEQYF
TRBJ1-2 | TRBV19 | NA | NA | TGTGCCAGTAGTATAGGGGGGGGGTCATTCTACACCTTC | CASSIGGGSFYTF
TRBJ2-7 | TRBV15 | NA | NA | TGTGCCACCAGCTTCACCGAGGACAGCTCCTACGAGCAGTACTTC | CATSFTEDSSYEQYF
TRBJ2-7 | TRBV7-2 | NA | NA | TGTGCCAGCAGCTTACGAGGCCCCACCTACGAGCAGTACTTC | CASSLRGPTYEQYF